These 29 T cell receptor beta chains came from one sample sequenced in a study of blood T cells in healthy people across ages. Alongside a J-beta primer mix, a sample-barcoded 5' primer served in a second PCR lasting 7 to 11 cycles. TCRdb processed the 5' RACE reads anew with MiXCR; each CDR3 protein has one entry. The sample has 1.5 million to 1.9 million distinct CDR3 sequences; about 45% are singletons. The sample taken for sequencing was blood. These receptor sequences come from a young woman in good health.

The V gene is TRBV11-2, the J gene TRBJ2-3; 9 nucleotides align to TRBD2. The CDR3 covers 14 residues. The J segment lost 7 bases and the V segment lost 5 bases, leaving 7 bases of the junction unmatched. CDR1 is SGHAT, CDR2 FQNNGV, per germline. The DNA for the CDR3 is TGTGCCAGCAGCCAGCTTGCGGGGGGGTATACGCAGTATTTT. Protein: CASSQLAGGYTQYF.

This rearrangement joins TRBV6-5 to TRBJ1-2; maybe TRBD1 (5 bases). The germline CDR1 and CDR2 sequences are MNHEY and SVGAGI. CDR3 size: 15 residues. The V end lost 3 bases, the J end lost 0 bases, and 11 bases lay between the germline ends. CDR3 protein: CASSYMATANYGYTF. DNA of the CDR3: TGTGCCAGCAGTTATATGGCGACAGCTAACTATGGCTACACCTTC.

This clonotype was found a few times. CDR3 nucleotide sequence: TGTGCCAGCAGTGACCCGACCAGGGGATCCTATGGCTACACCTTC. This translates into CASSDPTRGSYGYTF. V usage is TRBV25-1 and J usage is TRBJ1-2; tentatively, D is TRBD1 (6 bases). The germline CDR1 and CDR2 sequences are MGHDK and SYGVNS. V gave up 3 bases and J gave up 4 bases, with 15 bases separating them. This CDR3 is 15 amino acids long.

This clonotype was seen a few times. The chain has TRBV4-1 and TRBJ1-1, with 7 bases identical to TRBD1. Trimming cost V 5 bases and J 4 bases; bases outside gene matches: 7. The germline V gene encodes CDR1 MGHRA and CDR2 YSYEKL. CDR3 length: 14 amino acids. CDR3 residues: CASSTRGSGTEAFF. CDR3 nucleotides: TGCGCCAGCAGCACCAGGGGGAGCGGCACTGAAGCTTTCTTT.

With regard to this clonotype: A single base separates this from a much larger clone, so it may be a read error. The V gene is TRBV12-3 or TRBV12-4, the J gene TRBJ2-1; the D is unclear. The ends were cut back, 2 bases at V and 9 bases at J, with 8 bases in the middle. The CDR3 consists of 12 residues. The CDR3 is CASSLIGSEQFF. In DNA, the CDR3 is TGTGCCAGCAGTTTAATCGGCAGTGAGCAGTTCTTC.

CDR3 region: CASSYGPGYQPQHF. CDR3 in DNA: TGTGCCAGCAGTTACGGTCCAGGGTATCAGCCCCAGCATTTT. The chain joins TRBV6-2 or TRBV6-3 to TRBJ1-5; possible D gene TRBD1, 5 bases. The CDR3 covers 14 residues. CDR1 and CDR2 (germline): MNHEY, SVGEGT. V lost 2 bases and J 5 bases, leaving 10 bases between the germline ends.

The chain couples TRBV20-1 to TRBJ1-2; D gene ambiguous. Germline assignment: CDR1 DFQATT and CDR2 SNEGSKA (reference sequence). The ends were cut back, 5 bases at V and 5 bases at J, with 30 bases in the middle. The CDR3 length is 18 residues. CDR3: CSAERGVILSWGLYGYTF. CDR3 DNA sequence: TGCAGTGCTGAACGCGGGGTAATCCTTTCGTGGGGATTGTATGGCTACACCTTC.

The chain carries TRBV7-9 and TRBJ2-1, with a weak D call TRBD2 (6 bases). The J call is uncertain, as TRBJ2-7 better fits the DNA end. Germline V gene data show CDR1 as SEHNR and CDR2 as FQNEAQ (reference sequence). This CDR3 region has 16 residues. In nucleotides, the CDR3 is TGTGCCAGCAGACTAAAGGGACTCCACTCCTACAATGAGCAGTACTTC. Translating it yields CASRLKGLHSYNEQYF.

This chain links TRBV20-1 with TRBJ2-3, with TRBD2 matching 9 bases. The CDR3 is 14 amino acids. Germline V gene sequence: CDR1 DFQATT, CDR2 SNEGSKA (reference sequence). After removal of 6 bases from V and 6 bases from J, the junction contained 10 bases not matched to a gene. Here the CDR3 reads CSANLAGRADTQYF. The CDR3 coding sequence is TGCAGTGCGAATCTAGCGGGGAGAGCGGATACGCAGTATTTT.

The rearrangement links TRBV5-1 to TRBJ2-5; TRBD1 agrees at 7 bases. Germline assignment: CDR1 SGHRS and CDR2 YFSETQ. The V gene end was trimmed by 4 bases and the J gene end by 3 bases; junction bases not matched to a gene: 6. The CDR3 runs 14 residues. The CDR3 protein is CASSRLGTEETQYF. Written as DNA, the CDR3 is TGCGCCAGCAGCCGGCTCGGGACAGAAGAGACCCAGTACTTC.

In this sample, this clonotype turned up a few times. The chain combines TRBV25-1 with TRBJ2-1, with D perhaps being TRBD1 or TRBD2 (5 bases each). The germline gives CDR1 MGHDK, CDR2 SYGVNS. Trimming pared 3 bases from V and 5 bases from J, leaving 8 bases between. The CDR3 spans 13 residues. CDR3 sequence reads: CASSEGPHNEQFF. The CDR3 bases are TGTGCCAGCAGTGAGGGACCCCACAATGAGCAGTTCTTC. Filled out from reference TRBV25-1 and TRBJ2-1, the complete variable domain reads EADIYQTPRYLVIGTGKKITLECSQTMGHDKMYWYQQDPGMELHLIHYSYGVNSTEKGDLSSESTVSRIRTEHFPLTLESARPSHTSQYLCASSEGPHNEQFFGPGTRLTVL.

The genes are TRBV7-9 and TRBJ1-1; a weak D match, TRBD1 (5 bases). This CDR3 region has 15 residues. Trimming removed 2 bases at V and 4 bases at J, with 14 bases between. CDR1 and CDR2 (germline): SEHNR, FQNEAQ (reference sequence). The CDR3 loop reads CASSLLGGTSTEAFF. CDR3 in DNA: TGTGCCAGCAGCTTATTGGGAGGGACTTCCACTGAAGCTTTCTTT. Combining the CDR3 with reference TRBV7-9 and TRBJ1-1 gives the whole variable domain DTGVSQNPRHKITKRGQNVTFRCDPISEHNRLYWYRQTLGQGPEFLTYFQNEAQLEKSRLLSDRFSAERPKGSFSTLEIQRTEQGDSAMYLCASSLLGGTSTEAFFGQGTRLTVV.

V usage is TRBV20-1 and J usage is TRBJ2-5; D tentatively fits TRBD1 or TRBD2 (5 bases each). The CDR3 runs 13 residues. CDR1 and CDR2 (germline): DFQATT, SNEGSKA (reference sequence). CDR3 DNA: TGCAGCCCTCGGGGCCCTATTCAAGAGACCCAGTACTTC. This translates into CSPRGPIQETQYF.

The chain is built from TRBV25-1 and TRBJ1-1; possible D gene TRBD1, 6 bases. Trimming took 2 bases from V and 4 from J, leaving 11 bases between them. Germline assignment: CDR1 MGHDK and CDR2 SYGVNS. The CDR3 loop spans 14 amino acids. CDR3 bases: TGTGCCAGCAGTGAAGCCGGGACATTCACTGAAGCTTTCTTT. As protein: CASSEAGTFTEAFF.

The chain employs TRBV19 and TRBJ2-1; D not resolved. The J call may be incorrect, as the DNA end agrees better with TRBJ2-7. The germline gives CDR1 LNHDA, CDR2 SQIVND (reference sequence). The CDR3 totals 16 residues. The CDR3 DNA follows: TGTGCCAGTAGTCTCTCTTCTGTGAGCTCCTACAATGAGCAGTACTTC. Protein: CASSLSSVSSYNEQYF.

The chain recombines TRBV6-2 or TRBV6-3 with TRBJ2-1; D not certain. Germline loops: CDR1 MNHEY, CDR2 SVGEGT. The CDR3 runs 17 residues. Deletions cut 0 bases from V and 0 bases from J, with 12 bases between. The CDR3 nucleotides read TGTGCCAGCAGTTACTCGTTGGGCTTCCCCTCCTACAATGAGCAGTTCTTC. This gives the protein CASSYSLGFPSYNEQFF.

This clonotype appeared a few times. The chain is built from TRBV7-2 and TRBJ2-4, with a tentative D call TRBD2 (5 bases). The tail of the sequence fits TRBJ2-7 better, so the J call may be wrong. CDR3 length: 12 residues. Germline assignment: CDR1 SGHTA and CDR2 FQGNSA. The CDR3 here is CASSLDWDEQYF. The CDR3 bases are TGTGCCAGCAGCTTGGACTGGGACGAGCAGTACTTC.

This clonotype came up a few times. J is TRBJ2-5 and V is TRBV20-1; D is possibly TRBD1 (5 bases). V was cut by 1 base and J by 4 bases, with 10 bases left in between. CDR1 and CDR2 (germline): DFQATT, SNEGSKA (reference sequence). The CDR3 has 13 amino acids. CDR3 in DNA: TGCAGTGCTAGAGTACCAGGGCTAGAGACCCAGTACTTC. Protein product: CSARVPGLETQYF.

The CDR3 loop is CASSLGGSGTQETQYF. CDR3 bases: TGTGCCAGCAGTTTAGGGGGTAGCGGGACCCAAGAGACCCAGTACTTC. This sequence joins TRBV27 and TRBJ2-5; 8 nucleotides line up with TRBD2. The CDR3 contains 16 residues. The V segment lost 2 bases and the J segment 1 base; nucleotides outside the gene matches: 6. CDR1 MNHEY and CDR2 SMNVEV come from the germline V gene (reference sequence).

CDR3 nucleotides: TGCAGCGTTCGAACAGGGTTGGGGTACAATGAGCAGTTCTTC. It yields the protein CSVRTGLGYNEQFF. This chain connects TRBV29-1 to TRBJ2-1, with D possibly TRBD1 on 6 matching bases. CDR1 is SQVTM and CDR2 is ANQGSEA in the germline V gene. The V end lost 5 bases, the J end lost 4 bases, and 15 bases lay between the germline ends. The CDR3 runs to 14 residues.

This chain connects TRBV4-3 to TRBJ2-1; 13 nucleotides line up with TRBD2. The CDR3 totals 16 residues. Germline CDR1 is LGHNA and CDR2 is YSLEER. V was pared by 5 bases and J by 4 bases, with 5 bases of the junction left unmatched. CDR3 sequence reads: CASSYTTSGRYNEQFF. CDR3 nucleotide sequence: TGCGCCAGCAGCTATACGACTAGCGGGAGGTACAATGAGCAGTTCTTC.

This clonotype was counted a few times. The chain is built from TRBV12-3 or TRBV12-4 and TRBJ1-4; 7 bases are shared with TRBD1. The CDR3 is 15 residues long. V lost 1 base, J lost 10 bases, and 9 bases stayed unmatched. The CDR3 sequence: CASSLVAQGGGKLFF. The CDR3 DNA follows: TGTGCCAGCAGTTTAGTCGCGCAGGGGGGTGGAAAACTGTTTTTT.

This clonotype was found a few times. The J gene is TRBJ2-5, the V gene TRBV20-1; D perhaps matches TRBD1 (6 bases). The germline V gene has CDR1 DFQATT and CDR2 SNEGSKA (reference sequence). Between the trimmed V and J ends, which lost 5 bases and 4 bases, there was a span of 11 bases. The CDR3 has 12 residues. The CDR3 region has the DNA TGCAGTGCTTTTAGAGGGGGAGAGACCCAGTACTTC. Residues: CSAFRGGETQYF.

The chain links TRBV7-9 to TRBJ1-2; D ambiguous. The V and J ends lost 2 bases and 5 bases respectively, with 15 bases between them. Germline V CDR1 and CDR2: SEHNR, FQNEAQ (reference sequence). The CDR3 is 15 residues long. In DNA form, the CDR3 reads TGTGCCAGCAGCTTAAACCCCGGGATCCTATATGGCTACACCTTC. Protein product: CASSLNPGILYGYTF.

J is TRBJ1-1 and V is TRBV6-6; D remains ambiguous. Germline CDR1 MNHNY, CDR2 SVGAGI (reference sequence). Trimming stripped 6 bases from V and 7 bases from J, with 12 bases between. The CDR3 extends over 12 amino acids. CDR3 bases: TGTGCCAGCAGATCAGATAGAATTGAAGCTTTCTTT. It yields the protein CASRSDRIEAFF.

The gene calls are TRBV5-6 and TRBJ2-3; D not resolved. The CDR3 has 14 residues. V lost 0 bases to trimming and J lost 4 bases, with 9 bases between them. Germline V gives CDR1 SGHDT, CDR2 YYEEEE. The CDR3 sequence is CASSLAGSPDTQYF. The CDR3 DNA sequence: TGTGCCAGCAGCTTGGCCGGCTCCCCAGATACGCAGTATTTT.

The rearrangement links TRBV6-2 or TRBV6-3 to TRBJ2-3; D is perhaps TRBD2 (6 bases). The CDR3 covers 18 residues. CDR1 is MNHEY, CDR2 SVGEGT, per germline. V lost 0 bases and J lost 6, with 22 bases in between. CDR3 region: CASSYSSTLARDGDTQYF. The CDR3 region has the DNA TGTGCCAGCAGTTACTCGAGTACACTAGCCCGGGATGGGGATACGCAGTATTTT.

The chain combines TRBV7-9 with TRBJ2-5, with 8 nucleotides matching TRBD2. The J call may be in error: the DNA end matches TRBJ2-1 better. CDR3 length: 14 amino acids. Germline values: CDR1 SEHNR, CDR2 FQNEAQ (reference sequence). CDR3 protein: CASSSGLAQETQFF. The CDR3 coding sequence is TGTGCCAGCAGCTCCGGACTAGCCCAAGAGACCCAGTTCTTC.

The V and J genes are TRBV29-1 and TRBJ2-2; D perhaps matches TRBD1 (6 bases). Trimming took off 6 bases at V and 5 bases at J, with 13 bases between the two ends. Per the germline V gene, CDR1 is SQVTM and CDR2 is ANQGSEA. The CDR3 totals 13 residues. The CDR3 nucleotides are TGCAGCGTAACAGGGCTAACTACCGGGGAGCTGTTTTTT. Amino acids: CSVTGLTTGELFF.